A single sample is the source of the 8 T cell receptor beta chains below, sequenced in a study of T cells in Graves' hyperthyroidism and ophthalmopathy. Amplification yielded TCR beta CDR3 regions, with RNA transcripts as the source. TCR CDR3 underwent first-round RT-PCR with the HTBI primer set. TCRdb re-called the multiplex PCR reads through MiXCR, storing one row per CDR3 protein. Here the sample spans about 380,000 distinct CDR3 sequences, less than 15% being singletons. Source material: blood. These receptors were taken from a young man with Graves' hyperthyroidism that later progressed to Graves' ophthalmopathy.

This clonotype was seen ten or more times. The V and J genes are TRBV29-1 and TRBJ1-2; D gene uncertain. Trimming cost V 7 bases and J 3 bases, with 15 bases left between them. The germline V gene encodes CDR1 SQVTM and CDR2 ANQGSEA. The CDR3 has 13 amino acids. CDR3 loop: CSAQVGEYYGYTF. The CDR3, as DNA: TGCAGCGCCCAGGTTGGGGAATACTATGGCTACACCTTC.

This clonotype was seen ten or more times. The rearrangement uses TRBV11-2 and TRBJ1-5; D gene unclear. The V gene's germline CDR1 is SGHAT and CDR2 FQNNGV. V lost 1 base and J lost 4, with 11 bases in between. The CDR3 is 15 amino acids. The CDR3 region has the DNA TGTGCCAGCAGCTTAGTAGGGTCAATGAATCAGCCCCAGCATTTT. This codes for CASSLVGSMNQPQHF. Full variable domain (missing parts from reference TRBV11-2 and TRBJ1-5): EAGVAQSPRYKIIEKRQSVAFWCNPISGHATLYWYQQILGQGPKLLIQFQNNGVVDDSQLPKDRFSAERLKGVDSTLKIQPAKLEDSAVYLCASSLVGSMNQPQHFGDGTRLSIL.

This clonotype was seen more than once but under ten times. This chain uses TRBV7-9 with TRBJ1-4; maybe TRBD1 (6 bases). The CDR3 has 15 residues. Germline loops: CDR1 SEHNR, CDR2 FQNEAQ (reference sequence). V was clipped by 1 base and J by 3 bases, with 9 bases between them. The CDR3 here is CASSLGGQANEKLFF. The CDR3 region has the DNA TGTGCCAGCAGCTTAGGGGGGCAGGCTAATGAAAAACTGTTTTTT.

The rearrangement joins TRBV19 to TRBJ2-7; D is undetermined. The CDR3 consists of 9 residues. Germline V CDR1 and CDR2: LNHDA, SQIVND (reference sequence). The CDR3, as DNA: TGTGATCCAACCTACGAGCAGTACTTC. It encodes CDPTYEQYF.

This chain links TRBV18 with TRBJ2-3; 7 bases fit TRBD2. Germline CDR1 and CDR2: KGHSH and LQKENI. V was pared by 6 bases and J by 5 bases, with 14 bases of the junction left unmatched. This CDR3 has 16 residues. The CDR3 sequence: CASSLGTTRTGDTQYF. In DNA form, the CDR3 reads TGTGCCAGCTCCCTCGGGACTACTCGCACGGGAGATACGCAGTATTTT.

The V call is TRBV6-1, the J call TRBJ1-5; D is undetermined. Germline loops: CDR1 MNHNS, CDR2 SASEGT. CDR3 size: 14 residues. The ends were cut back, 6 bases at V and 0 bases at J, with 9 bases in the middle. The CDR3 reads CASRAGSSNQPQHF. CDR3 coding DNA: TGTGCCAGCAGAGCGGGGTCTAGCAATCAGCCCCAGCATTTT.

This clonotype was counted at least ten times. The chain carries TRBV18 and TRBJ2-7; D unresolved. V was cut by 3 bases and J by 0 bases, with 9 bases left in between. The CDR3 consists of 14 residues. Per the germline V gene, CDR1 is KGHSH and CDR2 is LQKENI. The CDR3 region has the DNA TGTGCCAGCTCACCGATGGATAGCTCCTACGAGCAGTACTTC. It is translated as CASSPMDSSYEQYF.

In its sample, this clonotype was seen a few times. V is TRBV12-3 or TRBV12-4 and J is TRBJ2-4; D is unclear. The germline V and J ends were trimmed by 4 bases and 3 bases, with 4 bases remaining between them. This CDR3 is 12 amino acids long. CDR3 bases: TGTGCCAGCAGTTCGGACAAAAACATTCAGTACTTC. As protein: CASSSDKNIQYF.